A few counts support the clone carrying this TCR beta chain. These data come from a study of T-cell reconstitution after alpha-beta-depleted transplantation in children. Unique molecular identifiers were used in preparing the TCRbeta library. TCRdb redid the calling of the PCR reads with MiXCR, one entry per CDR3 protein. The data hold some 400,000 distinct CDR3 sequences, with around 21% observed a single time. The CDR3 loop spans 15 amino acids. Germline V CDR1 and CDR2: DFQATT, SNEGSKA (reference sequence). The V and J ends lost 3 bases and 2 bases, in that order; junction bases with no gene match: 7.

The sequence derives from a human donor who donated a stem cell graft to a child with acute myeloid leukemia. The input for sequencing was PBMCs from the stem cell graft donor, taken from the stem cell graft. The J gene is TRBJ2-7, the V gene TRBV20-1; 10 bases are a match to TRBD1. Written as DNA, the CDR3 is TGCAGTGCTAGTCCCGGGACAGGGGCCACCTACGAGCAGTACTTC. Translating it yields CSASPGTGATYEQYF.